One sample yielded the 22 T cell receptor beta chains listed below, sequenced in a study of OX40 agonist ivuxolimab in advanced cancers. Measured with immunoSEQ multiplex PCR; TCRdb has only the in-frame clones, and not every one. The repertoire holds over 65,000 clones, with around 92% as singletons. Specimen: CD4+ or CD8+ T cells sorted from blood, collected in a trial of the OX40 agonist ivuxolimab. These receptors were collected from an adult with an advanced solid tumor such as melanoma, head and neck, liver or kidney cancer.

The rearrangement links TRBV5-4 to TRBJ1-6; D not resolved. CDR3 length: 17 residues. The germline CDR1 and CDR2 sequences are SGHNT and YYREEE (reference sequence). The V and J ends lost 2 bases and 0 bases respectively, with 12 bases between them. The CDR3: CASSFRPGPSYNSPLHF. The CDR3 DNA follows: TGTGCCAGCAGCTTTAGACCCGGTCCCTCCTATAATTCACCCCTCCACTTT.

The gene calls are TRBV29-1 and TRBJ2-7; 7 bases are a match to TRBD1. Germline V gene lookup returns CDR1 SQVTM and CDR2 ANQGSEA. CDR3 length: 13 amino acids. The J segment lost 0 bases and the V segment lost 3 bases, leaving 2 bases of the junction unmatched. Here the CDR3 reads CSVETGSSYEQYF. The CDR3 nucleotides read TGCAGCGTTGAGACAGGGAGCTCCTACGAGCAGTACTTC.

This clone was picked up one time. The gene calls are TRBV5-6 and TRBJ2-5; D is uncertain. The germline V and J ends were trimmed by 3 bases and 1 base, with 1 base remaining between them. The CDR3 has 11 residues. Germline CDR1 SGHDT, CDR2 YYEEEE. The CDR3 loop reads CASSSQETQYF. The CDR3 DNA follows: TGTGCCAGCAGCTCCCAAGAGACCCAGTACTTC.

This chain connects TRBV6-5 to TRBJ2-7, with D uncertain. CDR1 and CDR2 from the germline V gene are MNHEY and SVGAGI. This CDR3 spans 12 amino acids. Trimming removed 7 bases from V and 1 base from J, with 8 bases in between. The CDR3 reads CASTGPSYEQYF. The CDR3 DNA follows: TGTGCCAGCACTGGACCTTCCTACGAGCAGTACTTC.

The V gene is TRBV4-1, the J gene TRBJ2-1, with 10 bases matching TRBD1. V shed 3 bases and J 5 bases; nucleotides not matched to a gene: 4. CDR1 is MGHRA, CDR2 YSYEKL, per germline. The CDR3 loop spans 15 amino acids. The CDR3 DNA sequence: TGCGCCAGCAGCCACGGGACAGGGGTAGACAATGAGCAGTTCTTC. Its translation is CASSHGTGVDNEQFF.

The chain combines TRBV5-4 with TRBJ2-1; 10 bases fit TRBD1. J was trimmed by 4 bases and V by 4 bases; bases with no gene match: 8. CDR1 and CDR2 (germline): SGHNT, YYREEE (reference sequence). This CDR3 has 16 residues. The CDR3 loop is CASSPRGQGSYNEQFF. DNA of the CDR3: TGTGCCAGCAGCCCGAGGGGACAGGGGTCTTACAATGAGCAGTTCTTC.

The V call is TRBV7-9, the J call TRBJ2-5; D unclear. V shed 1 base and J shed 5 bases, with 11 bases lying between them. Germline V CDR1 and CDR2: SEHNR, FQNEAQ (reference sequence). This CDR3 contains 14 residues. The CDR3 sequence: CASSLVRPWETQYF. CDR3 nucleotide sequence: TGTGCCAGCAGCTTAGTTCGCCCGTGGGAGACCCAGTACTTC.

This clone was detected only once. V is TRBV6-6 and J is TRBJ1-1, with 7 bases identical to TRBD1. The CDR3 loop spans 14 amino acids. Looked up from germline, CDR1 is MNHNY and CDR2 is SVGAGI (reference sequence). V trimming: 3 bases; J trimming: 0 bases; junction bases outside the gene matches: 1. The CDR3 DNA reads TGTGCCAGCAGTTATGACAGGGTGAACACTGAAGCTTTCTTT. Translation gives CASSYDRVNTEAFF.

V gene TRBV19 combines with J gene TRBJ2-3; D gene unclear. The CDR3 extends over 16 amino acids. The V and J ends lost 2 bases and 8 bases respectively, with 20 bases between them. Germline V gene lookup returns CDR1 LNHDA and CDR2 SQIVND (reference sequence). CDR3 residues: CASSIFDALWQPTQYF. The CDR3 DNA reads TGTGCCAGTAGTATATTTGACGCCCTTTGGCAGCCTACGCAGTATTTT.

A few counts support this clone. CDR3 DNA: TGTGCCAGCAGCGGGGCAGCGGTCGGGATCCGAGGCTACACCTTC. This encodes CASSGAAVGIRGYTF. V and J are TRBV11-2 and TRBJ1-2, with TRBD1 as a possible D gene (5 bases). Per the germline V gene, CDR1 is SGHAT and CDR2 is FQNNGV. The CDR3 is 15 residues long. Trimming pared 5 bases from V and 8 bases from J, leaving 21 bases between.

The chain combines TRBV29-1 with TRBJ1-2, with a possible D match to TRBD1 (5 bases). Trimming took 5 bases from V and 8 from J, leaving 15 bases between them. Germline values: CDR1 SQVTM, CDR2 ANQGSEA. The length of the CDR3 is 12 residues. In nucleotides, the CDR3 is TGCAGCGTTCCGGACATGGCAGGGGGCTACACCTTC. Protein sequence: CSVPDMAGGYTF.

This clone showed up just a few times. The chain combines TRBV15 with TRBJ2-2, with TRBD1 matching over 7 bases. V was pared by 5 bases and J by 3 bases, with 9 bases of the junction left unmatched. In germline, CDR1 is LNHNV, CDR2 YYDKDF (reference sequence). This CDR3 has 16 residues. As DNA, the CDR3 is TGTGCCACCAGCGGACTCCGGGACAGTCACACCGGGGAGCTGTTTTTT. This encodes CATSGLRDSHTGELFF.

The rearrangement joins TRBV7-6 to TRBJ2-1; 7 nucleotides match TRBD1. The CDR3 runs 14 residues. Trimming removed 5 bases from V and 8 bases from J; junction bases left unmatched: 9. Germline V gene sequence: CDR1 SGHVS, CDR2 FNYEAQ. The CDR3: CASSTGAERYEQFF. Written as DNA, the CDR3 is TGTGCCAGCAGCACAGGGGCCGAGAGATATGAGCAGTTCTTC.

The V and J genes are TRBV6-5 and TRBJ2-1; TRBD2 aligns across 9 bases. This CDR3 comprises 13 residues. Germline-derived CDR1 and CDR2 are MNHEY and SVGAGI. Trimming cost V 5 bases and J 4 bases; bases outside gene matches: 0. CDR3 nucleotides: TGTGCCAGCAGTCTAGCGGGGTACAATGAGCAGTTCTTC. Translated: CASSLAGYNEQFF.

This clone was seen a single time. V and J are TRBV4-3 and TRBJ2-1; 9 bases agree with TRBD2. The J segment lost 10 bases and the V segment lost 2 bases, leaving 9 bases of the junction unmatched. The CDR3 has 15 residues. CDR1 and CDR2 (germline): LGHNA, YSLEER. Here the CDR3 reads CASSQTGTSWGEQFF. The DNA of the CDR3 is TGCGCCAGCAGCCAAACCGGGACTAGCTGGGGGGAGCAGTTCTTC.

This clone was detected only once. The chain is built from TRBV9 and TRBJ2-3, with D unresolved. Germline V gives CDR1 SGDLS, CDR2 YYNGEE. The germline V and J ends were trimmed by 0 bases and 6 bases, with 8 bases remaining between them. The CDR3 is 13 amino acids. CDR3 in amino acids: CASSVGNADTQYF. The DNA of the CDR3 is TGTGCCAGCAGCGTAGGGAACGCGGATACGCAGTATTTT.

This sequence joins TRBV7-9 and TRBJ1-2, with D perhaps TRBD1 (5 bases). V lost 4 bases and J lost 3, with 9 bases in between. CDR3 length: 13 amino acids. In germline, CDR1 is SEHNR, CDR2 FQNEAQ (reference sequence). CDR3 sequence (DNA): TGTGCCAGCAGCTATGGGGACTACTATGGCTACACCTTC. This encodes CASSYGDYYGYTF.

The chain combines TRBV7-9 with TRBJ1-5; D uncertain. V gave up 1 base and J gave up 4 bases, with 14 bases separating them. The CDR3 totals 16 residues. Germline CDR1 is SEHNR and CDR2 is FQNEAQ (reference sequence). CDR3 DNA: TGTGCCAGCAGCTTAGGGGTTCCCGAAGGGAATCAGCCCCAGCATTTT. Translated: CASSLGVPEGNQPQHF.

This sequence joins TRBV9 and TRBJ1-2; weak D call: TRBD1 (5 bases). The CDR3 covers 16 residues. Per the germline V gene, CDR1 is SGDLS and CDR2 is YYNGEE. Trimming stripped 3 bases from V and 1 base from J, with 16 bases between. The CDR3 bases are TGTGCCAGCAGCGACGACGGGGGGGGACGTAACTATGGCTACACCTTC. This sequence encodes CASSDDGGGRNYGYTF.

V is TRBV11-2 and J is TRBJ2-7; 8 positions match TRBD2. CDR1 and CDR2 (germline): SGHAT, FQNNGV. V lost 1 base and J lost 7; bases outside the gene matches: 6. This CDR3 region has 14 residues. This CDR3 is CASSLGSGGVEQYF. CDR3 DNA sequence: TGTGCCAGCAGCTTAGGCTCCGGGGGGGTAGAGCAGTACTTC.

The chain combines TRBV7-9 with TRBJ2-7, with D possibly being TRBD1 or TRBD2 (5 bases each). Trimming shortened V by 3 bases and J by 4 bases, and 10 bases separated the two germline ends. This CDR3 contains 13 residues. CDR1 SEHNR and CDR2 FQNEAQ come from the germline V gene (reference sequence). In DNA form, the CDR3 reads TGTGCCAGCAGCTTCGGGACGGGGTACGAGCAGTACTTC. It encodes CASSFGTGYEQYF.

The chain couples TRBV9 to TRBJ1-1; 9 bases line up with TRBD1. This CDR3 has 15 residues. After removal of 4 bases from V and 3 bases from J, the junction contained 7 bases not matched to a gene. CDR1 SGDLS and CDR2 YYNGEE come from the germline V gene. In DNA form, the CDR3 reads TGTGCCAGCAGCACCTGGGACAGGGTTGACACTGAAGCTTTCTTT. This codes for CASSTWDRVDTEAFF.